This TCR beta chain is drawn from a study of PD-L1 blockade in urothelial cancer. Overall study: Blood was evaluated 3 weeks (second dose) and 6 weeks after therapy began. Blood samples contained a median 141,255 T cells.

The CDR3 is 14 residues long. V gave up 5 bases and J gave up 3 bases, with 13 bases separating them. The germline V gene has CDR1 SGHRS and CDR2 YFSETQ. Each PCR received spiked synthetic TCR analog templates. The repertoire was sequenced with immunoSEQ multiplex PCR; TCRdb's copy has only in-frame clones and lacks some. The sample has some 52,000 clones; over 75% are singletons. Per patient, between 1 and 8 samples were collected at pretreatment and on-treatment time points. This receptor was obtained from a middle-aged man with urothelial cancer. The sequenced sample was PBMCs, obtained around atezolizumab (anti-PD-L1) treatment. The V call is TRBV5-1, the J call TRBJ2-3; tentatively, D is TRBD2 (5 bases). The CDR3 loop is CASRSVGRTDTQYF. The CDR3 nucleotides are TGCGCCAGCAGATCGGTGGGGAGAACAGATACGCAGTATTTT.